These 21 T cell receptor beta chains came from one sample sequenced in a study of blood T cells in healthy people across ages. Primers used in a second PCR of roughly 6 to 12 cycles were a sample-barcoded 5' primer and a J-beta primer mix. TCRdb independently ran MiXCR on the 5' RACE reads; one entry per CDR3 protein. The table records about 680,000 distinct CDR3 sequences, about 52% of them present only once. Sequencing was done on a sample of blood. These receptor sequences come from a woman aged 60-70 years in good health.

The chain couples TRBV7-2 to TRBJ2-7, with 9 positions matching TRBD2. The junction had 7 bases not matched to a gene; V was cut back by 4 bases and J by 0 bases. CDR3 length: 16 amino acids. Germline V gene data show CDR1 as SGHTA and CDR2 as FQGNSA. CDR3 loop: CASSSRSGGSSYEQYF. The DNA of the CDR3 is TGTGCCAGCAGCTCCCGCAGCGGGGGGAGCTCCTACGAGCAGTACTTC. The full variable domain, completed using reference TRBV7-2 and TRBJ2-7, is GAGVSQSPSNKVTEKGKDVELRCDPISGHTALYWYRQSLGQGLEFLIYFQGNSAPDKSGLPSDRFSAERTGGSVSTLTIQRTQQEDSAVYLCASSSRSGGSSYEQYFGPGTRLTVT.

This clonotype turned up a few times. The gene calls are TRBV5-1 and TRBJ2-6; possible D gene TRBD1, 6 bases. The ends were cut back, 1 base at V and 2 bases at J, with 13 bases in the middle. The CDR3 consists of 17 residues. CDR1 SGHRS and CDR2 YFSETQ come from the germline V gene. The CDR3 here is CASSLTDRTTGANVLTF. The CDR3 DNA follows: TGCGCCAGCAGCTTGACCGACAGGACCACTGGGGCCAACGTCCTGACTTTC.

Written as DNA, the CDR3 is TGTGCCAGCAGCTTAGGGCAGGAATCCCTTATACGGTCCTACGAGCAGTACTTC. Translated: CASSLGQESLIRSYEQYF. V is TRBV11-2 and J is TRBJ2-7; D not resolved. Looked up from germline, CDR1 is SGHAT and CDR2 is FQNNGV. The CDR3 has 18 residues. V shed 1 base and J shed 1 base, with 20 bases lying between them.

The rearrangement links TRBV20-1 to TRBJ2-4, with 8 bases lining up with TRBD2. The V gene end was trimmed by 2 bases and the J gene end by 6 bases; junction bases not matched to a gene: 9. Germline V gene lookup returns CDR1 DFQATT and CDR2 SNEGSKA (reference sequence). The CDR3 loop spans 15 amino acids. The DNA of the CDR3 is TGCAGTGCTAGATCCGGGACCCTAGCGGGAAACATTCAGTACTTC. Protein product: CSARSGTLAGNIQYF.

The gene calls are TRBV28 and TRBJ2-5; 7 nucleotides align to TRBD2. The J call may be wrong; the DNA end is better matched by TRBJ2-7. The CDR3 extends over 13 amino acids. Germline V lookup: CDR1 MDHEN, CDR2 SYDVKM. CDR3 nucleotide sequence: TGTGCCAGCAGGTGGGAGGGGCAGAACGAGCAGTACTTC. Translation: CASRWEGQNEQYF.

The chain joins TRBV7-2 to TRBJ2-5; no definite D call. The DNA end is more similar to TRBJ2-7, so the J call may be wrong. Germline-derived CDR1 and CDR2 are SGHTA and FQGNSA. The CDR3 sequence is 14 residues long. For the CDR3, the DNA is TGTGCCAGCAGCTTAGATGAGAGTCGGAACGAGCAGTACTTC. This translates into CASSLDESRNEQYF.

This clonotype was seen only a few times. This rearrangement joins TRBV7-8 to TRBJ2-5, with TRBD2 matching 8 bases. CDR3 length: 16 residues. Unmatched junction bases numbered 9, after V lost 5 bases and J lost 1 base. Germline V CDR1 and CDR2: SGHVS, FQNEAQ. The CDR3 loop reads CASSPVAGKGQETQYF. The CDR3 DNA reads TGTGCCAGCAGCCCTGTAGCGGGAAAGGGCCAAGAGACCCAGTACTTC.

The chain couples TRBV14 to TRBJ2-1; weak D call: TRBD2 (5 bases). Per germline, CDR1 SGHDN and CDR2 FVKESK. This CDR3 is 15 amino acids long. The germline V and J ends were trimmed by 0 bases and 5 bases, with 11 bases remaining between them. This CDR3 is CASSQDLVGDNEQFF. The CDR3, as DNA: TGTGCCAGCAGCCAAGATTTGGTCGGGGACAATGAGCAGTTCTTC.

The sample holds a few counts of this clonotype. J is TRBJ2-1 and V is TRBV12-3 or TRBV12-4, with TRBD2 matching 12 bases. V trimming: 3 bases; J trimming: 7 bases; junction bases outside the gene matches: 7. The CDR3 has 16 residues. CDR3 loop: CASSFGLAGSQNEQFF. The CDR3 nucleotides are TGTGCCAGCAGTTTTGGACTAGCGGGATCCCAGAATGAGCAGTTCTTC.

This clonotype was detected many times. V usage is TRBV4-3 and J usage is TRBJ2-7, with 10 bases that match TRBD2. Germline values: CDR1 LGHNA, CDR2 YSLEER. This CDR3 region has 15 residues. V shed 1 base, J shed 3 bases, and the junction held 3 bases outside the gene matches. For the CDR3, the DNA is TGCGCCAGCAGCCAAGGGACTAGCGGAAACTACGAGCAGTACTTC. This gives the protein CASSQGTSGNYEQYF.

This clonotype has only a few counts. The rearrangement joins TRBV27 to TRBJ2-1, with D perhaps matching TRBD1 or TRBD2 (5 bases each). This CDR3 comprises 14 residues. Germline V CDR1 and CDR2: MNHEY, SMNVEV (reference sequence). The V end was cut by 2 bases, the J end by 8 bases, with 13 bases between. The CDR3 loop is CASSLREGVDEQFF. CDR3 DNA: TGTGCCAGCAGTTTACGGGAAGGGGTGGATGAGCAGTTCTTC.

The chain uses TRBV7-2 and TRBJ2-5; 9 bases are a match to TRBD2. The CDR3 runs to 17 residues. J lost 11 bases, V lost 2 bases, and 18 bases had no gene match. CDR1 is SGHTA, CDR2 FQGNSA, per germline. This chain's CDR3 is CASSLKIGGLAGNEQYF. The CDR3 DNA reads TGTGCCAGCAGCTTAAAAATTGGGGGACTAGCAGGGAATGAGCAGTACTTC.

This clonotype has only a few counts. This chain joins TRBV20-1 and TRBJ1-6, with TRBD1 identical over 9 bases. After removal of 5 bases from V and 9 bases from J, the junction contained 5 bases not matched to a gene. This CDR3 is built from 13 residues. Germline V lookup: CDR1 DFQATT, CDR2 SNEGSKA (reference sequence). CDR3 sequence: CSAGGQGGSPLHF. CDR3 DNA: TGCAGTGCTGGGGGACAGGGCGGTTCACCCCTCCACTTT.

This clonotype was observed a few times. The V call is TRBV4-2, the J call TRBJ2-5; D is perhaps TRBD2 (5 bases). V was cut by 0 bases and J by 4 bases, with 6 bases left in between. The CDR3 loop spans 13 amino acids. Per the germline V gene, CDR1 is LGHNA and CDR2 is YNFKEQ. CDR3 nucleotide sequence: TGTGCCAGCAGCCAAGACGAGGGAGAGACCCAGTACTTC. It encodes CASSQDEGETQYF.

The rearrangement joins TRBV5-1 to TRBJ2-3; D remains ambiguous. The CDR3 is 12 residues long. Germline V gene lookup returns CDR1 SGHRS and CDR2 YFSETQ. The V and J ends lost 0 bases and 12 bases respectively, with 11 bases between them. The CDR3 nucleotides read TGCGCCAGCAGCTTGGAAAAGCCGCCACAGTATTTT. Protein sequence: CASSLEKPPQYF. Together with reference TRBV5-1 and TRBJ2-3, the CDR3 gives the full variable domain: KAGVTQTPRYLIKTRGQQVTLSCSPISGHRSVSWYQQTPGQGLQFLFEYFSETQRNKGNFPGRFSGRQFSNSRSEMNVSTLELGDSALYLCASSLEKPPQYFGPGTRLTVL.

The CDR3 nucleotides read TGTGCCAGCAGCCAAGTTCGAAACACCGGGGAGCTGTTTTTT. Protein product: CASSQVRNTGELFF. This sequence joins TRBV14 and TRBJ2-2; D gene unclear. V was trimmed by 1 base and J by 2 bases, leaving 5 bases between them. This CDR3 is built from 14 residues. The germline V gene has CDR1 SGHDN and CDR2 FVKESK.

This chain joins TRBV7-2 and TRBJ2-3, with 8 positions matching TRBD2. CDR3 length equals 15 residues. V was clipped by 4 bases and J by 1 base; unmatched bases: 4. The V gene's germline CDR1 is SGHTA and CDR2 FQGNSA. CDR3 protein: CASSWAAGGTDTQYF. CDR3 in DNA: TGTGCCAGCAGCTGGGCAGCGGGAGGCACAGATACGCAGTATTTT. The whole variable domain, filled in from reference TRBV7-2 and TRBJ2-3, reads GAGVSQSPSNKVTEKGKDVELRCDPISGHTALYWYRQSLGQGLEFLIYFQGNSAPDKSGLPSDRFSAERTGGSVSTLTIQRTQQEDSAVYLCASSWAAGGTDTQYFGPGTRLTVL.

The chain carries TRBV3-1 and TRBJ1-1; D remains ambiguous. This CDR3 has 14 amino acids. Germline lookup yields CDR1 LGHDT and CDR2 YNNKEL (reference sequence). Trimming pared 4 bases from V and 5 bases from J, leaving 14 bases between. The CDR3 region is CASSPFGEETEAFF. CDR3 coding DNA: TGTGCCAGCAGCCCATTCGGAGAGGAGACTGAAGCTTTCTTT.

V is TRBV12-3 or TRBV12-4 and J is TRBJ2-5; D uncertain. This CDR3 region has 13 residues. V lost 2 bases and J lost 3, with 7 bases in between. CDR3 bases: TGTGCCAGCAGTTTACTCCGTAAAGAGACCCAGTACTTC. Amino acid sequence: CASSLLRKETQYF.

V gene TRBV7-4 combines with J gene TRBJ2-7; 13 nucleotides agree with TRBD2. The CDR3 loop spans 15 amino acids. Germline loops: CDR1 SGHVT, CDR2 SQSDAQ. Losses at the gene ends were 3 bases for V and 5 bases for J; bases not matched to a gene: 4. The CDR3 region is CASSFRLAGGDEQYF. For the CDR3, the DNA is TGTGCCAGCAGCTTCCGACTAGCGGGAGGTGACGAGCAGTACTTC.

J is TRBJ1-1 and V is TRBV29-1, with 8 bases that match TRBD1. Losses at the gene ends were 8 bases for V and 7 bases for J; bases not matched to a gene: 12. The CDR3 is 13 amino acids. Germline V CDR1 and CDR2: SQVTM, ANQGSEA. CDR3 sequence (DNA): TGCAGCACCAGACAGGGGTTGAACGGTGAAGCTTTCTTT. It specifies CSTRQGLNGEAFF.